These T cell receptor beta chains were read from a single sample in a study of blood T cell repertoires in COVID-19. This table comes from immunoSEQ multiplex PCR, and its TCRdb copy is limited to in-frame clones, with some not included. The sample has 250,000 to 300,000 clones, approximately 90% seen once; the top ten hold roughly 2.2%. Sequencing used peripheral blood. The receptors derive from a woman between 50 and 59 years old who had recovered from COVID-19. CDR3s include the opening cysteine and the closing phenylalanine or tryptophan. A D gene is named only where the DNA matches it firmly. Size is omitted from some rows. Given values are once, few, many or a class for expanded clones.

D | J | V | size | DNA | CDR3
- | TRBJ2-1 | TRBV18 | - | TGTGCCAGCTCACCACAGCGGCGGTCCGACAATGAGCAGTTCTTC | CASSPQRRSDNEQFF
- | TRBJ1-2 | TRBV18 | - | TGTGCCAGCTCACCAACGGACTTCAATGGCTACACCTTC | CASSPTDFNGYTF
- | TRBJ1-2 | TRBV7-9 | - | TGTGCCAGCAGCCTCGACGGGGGGGGCGGCTACACCTTC | CASSLDGGGGYTF
TRBD2 | TRBJ2-1 | TRBV6-2/TRBV6-3 | - | TGTGCCAGCAGTTCCATCATGACTAGCCTAACCTACAATGAGCAGTTCTTC | CASSSIMTSLTYNEQFF
- | TRBJ1-2 | TRBV2 | - | TGTGCCTCGGGAGTCGCTAACTATGGCTACACCTTC | CASGVANYGYTF
- | TRBJ2-5 | TRBV9 | - | TGTGCCAGCAGCGTAGCGGGTTGGGAGACCCAGTACTTC | CASSVAGWETQYF
- | TRBJ1-2 | TRBV13 | - | TGTGCCAGCAGCAAACGGGACTTGGGCTACACCTTC | CASSKRDLGYTF
- | TRBJ2-3 | TRBV12-5 | - | TGTGCTAGTGGTTTGAGCGCCGCGGATACGCAGTATTTT | CASGLSAADTQYF
TRBD2 | TRBJ2-3 | TRBV5-1 | - | TGCGCCAGCAGCTTGCCGGAAGCGGGAGGGCGGGGAGATACGCAGTATTTT | CASSLPEAGGRGDTQYF
- | TRBJ2-7 | TRBV29-1 | - | TGCAGCGTTTTACAGGGTCCCCACGAGCAGTACTTC | CSVLQGPHEQYF
TRBD2 | TRBJ2-1 | TRBV7-2 | - | TGTGCCAGCAGTGCTAGCGGGGGGTCTCTCCATGAGCAGTTCTTC | CASSASGGSLHEQFF
TRBD1 | TRBJ1-5 | TRBV28 | - | TGTGCCAGCAGTCCGGGACAGGGAAGTGGACAGCCCCAGCATTTT | CASSPGQGSGQPQHF
TRBD1 | TRBJ2-2 | TRBV25-1 | - | TGTGCCAGCAGTCAAGGCGGACAGGGAGACACCGGGGAGCTGTTTTTT | CASSQGGQGDTGELFF
TRBD1 | TRBJ1-2 | TRBV27 | - | TGTGCCAGCAGTCCCTCGGGACAGGGGATCTATGGCTACACCTTC | CASSPSGQGIYGYTF
TRBD1 | TRBJ2-2 | TRBV20-1 | - | TGCAGTGCTAGTACAGGACAGGGTCTTTCTGGGGAGCTGTTTTTT | CSASTGQGLSGELFF
- | TRBJ2-1 | TRBV10-3 | - | TGTGCCATCAATACGCGGACAGCCGGCTCCTACAATGAGCAGTTCTTC | CAINTRTAGSYNEQFF
- | TRBJ2-3 | TRBV6-4 | - | TGTGCCAGCAGTGCGGACAGCCCAGATACGCAGTATTTT | CASSADSPDTQYF
TRBD2 | TRBJ2-6 | TRBV4-3 | - | TGCGCCAGCAGCCAAGGGACTAGCCGCTCTGGGGCCAACGTCCTGACTTTC | CASSQGTSRSGANVLTF
TRBD2 | TRBJ2-7 | TRBV6-2/TRBV6-3 | - | TGTGCCAGCAGCCTTGAACTAGCGGGAACCGAGCAGTACTTC | CASSLELAGTEQYF
TRBD1 | TRBJ2-7 | TRBV27 | - | TGTGCCAGCAGTTCAGGCAGGGGGCTCTACGAGCAGTACTTC | CASSSGRGLYEQYF
- | TRBJ1-4 | TRBV4-3 | once | TGCGCCAGCAGCCTATCAGGGTATAATGAAAAACTGTTTTTT | CASSLSGYNEKLFF
- | TRBJ1-1 | TRBV7-2 | - | TGTGCCAGCAGCTTAGCGCCGGTATCTTCTTTGAACACTGAAGCTTTCTTT | CASSLAPVSSLNTEAFF
TRBD1 | TRBJ2-7 | TRBV11-2 | - | TGTGCCAGCAGCTTGTCCGACAGGGACGAGCAGTACTTC | CASSLSDRDEQYF
- | TRBJ1-1 | TRBV9 | - | TGTGCCAGCAGGTCCGACACTGAAGCTTTCTTT | CASRSDTEAFF
TRBD2 | TRBJ2-5 | TRBV4-3 | - | TGCGCCAGCAGCCAAGTATCGTCTAGCGGGAAGGAGACCCAGTACTTC | CASSQVSSSGKETQYF
- | TRBJ2-7 | TRBV6-5 | - | TGTGCCAGCAGGCGACCGGGAACCTACGAGCAGTACTTC | CASRRPGTYEQYF
TRBD2 | TRBJ2-7 | TRBV7-9 | - | TGTGCCAGCAGCTCCCCCGGGACTAGCGGGAGGAGCTCCTACGAGCAGTACTTC | CASSSPGTSGRSSYEQYF
- | TRBJ1-1 | TRBV6-5 | - | TGTGCCAGCACCTGGAGCGGCCCGAACACTGAAGCTTTCTTT | CASTWSGPNTEAFF
TRBD1 | TRBJ1-2 | TRBV18 | - | TGTGCCAGCTCACCCCAGACAGGGCACTATGGCTACACCTTC | CASSPQTGHYGYTF
- | TRBJ1-1 | TRBV28 | - | TGTGCCAGCAGTCGCCCAACAGGGACCGAAGCTTTCTTT | CASSRPTGTEAFF
TRBD2 | TRBJ2-1 | TRBV7-6 | - | TGTGCCAGCAGCCCTACAAGGCGCGGGAGAGTTAATGAGCAGTTCTTC | CASSPTRRGRVNEQFF
TRBD1 | TRBJ1-5 | TRBV5-8 | once | TGTGCCAGCAGCCGAGGGACAGAGAGAAATCAGCCCCAGCATTTT | CASSRGTERNQPQHF
- | TRBJ2-3 | TRBV2 | - | TGTGCCAGCAGTGAAACCAGGGTTCGCACAGATACGCAGTATTTT | CASSETRVRTDTQYF
TRBD2 | TRBJ2-1 | TRBV11-2 | - | TGTGCCAGCCGGGAGGGCCGAAATGAGCAGTTCTTC | CASREGRNEQFF
- | TRBJ2-6 | TRBV4-3 | - | TGCGCCAGCAGCCAAGATCGTTGGCAGGCCAGCTCTGGGGCCAACGTCCTGACTTTC | CASSQDRWQASSGANVLTF
TRBD1 | TRBJ1-2 | TRBV29-1 | - | TGCAGCGTGTGGACAGGCGGCTACTATGGCTACACCTTC | CSVWTGGYYGYTF
TRBD1 | TRBJ1-2 | TRBV20-1 | - | TGCAGTGCTGGTGGACAGGGCACCGGGTATGGCTACACCTTC | CSAGGQGTGYGYTF
- | TRBJ2-1 | TRBV6-5 | - | TGTGCCAGCAGTCTAACCCGGGGCAATGAGCAGTTCTTC | CASSLTRGNEQFF
- | TRBJ1-1 | TRBV19 | few | TGTGCCAGTAGTAGCTGGGGGCGGACTGAAGCTTTCTTT | CASSSWGRTEAFF
- | TRBJ2-1 | TRBV4-1 | - | TGCGCCAGCAGCCACCCCGGGTACGGGCAGTTCTTC | CASSHPGYGQFF
- | TRBJ1-1 | TRBV27 | - | TGTGCCAGCAGTTTACTAGGTTACACTGAAGCTTTCTTT | CASSLLGYTEAFF
TRBD1 | TRBJ1-6 | TRBV5-4 | once | TGTGCCAGCAGCTCTGACAGGGGTAGCCTAAATTATAATTCACCCCTCCACTTT | CASSSDRGSLNYNSPLHF
TRBD1 | TRBJ2-2 | TRBV7-2 | few | TGTGCCAGCAGCACCACAGGGGCCCTGAACACCGGGGAGCTGTTTTTT | CASSTTGALNTGELFF
TRBD1 | TRBJ2-1 | TRBV10-2 | - | TGCGCCAGCAGTGTACCGGGACAGGGGCTTGGGTTCTTC | CASSVPGQGLGFF
TRBD2 | TRBJ2-3 | TRBV28 | - | TGTGCCAGCAGTTCAGTAGCGGGAGTAGGCACAGATACGCAGTATTTT | CASSSVAGVGTDTQYF
TRBD1 | TRBJ2-5 | TRBV19 | - | TGTGCCACCTCGACAGGGGCAAAAGAGACCCAGTACTTC | CATSTGAKETQYF
- | TRBJ2-7 | TRBV28 | - | TGTGCCAGCAGTTTGAAATGGATAAGGCGGGCCTACGAGCAGTACTTC | CASSLKWIRRAYEQYF
- | TRBJ2-7 | TRBV6-5 | - | TGTGCCAGCAGTTACTCGTTTGCAGGGGCAGGATACGAGCAGTACTTC | CASSYSFAGAGYEQYF
- | TRBJ1-1 | TRBV4-2 | once | TGTGCCAGCAGCCCTCCAAACCAGGATGAAGCTTTCTTT | CASSPPNQDEAFF
TRBD1 | TRBJ1-1 | TRBV12-3/TRBV12-4 | - | TGTGCCAGCAGTTCAAACAGGGGCACTGAAGCTTTCTTT | CASSSNRGTEAFF
- | TRBJ1-5 | TRBV28 | - | TGTGCCAGCTCCAATTGGGGAGGGTCCTACCAGCCCCAGCATTTT | CASSNWGGSYQPQHF
- | TRBJ1-2 | TRBV27 | many | TGTGCCAGCAGTAAGGGTCGGGGCTATGGCTACACCTTC | CASSKGRGYGYTF
- | TRBJ2-5 | TRBV6-1 | - | TGTGCCAGCAGTGAAGCGCAGGGTTGGGAGACCCAGTACTTC | CASSEAQGWETQYF
TRBD2 | TRBJ2-3 | TRBV30 | once | TGTGCCTGGAGTGTATCCCGGACTAGCGGGACCTCGGATACGCAGTATTTT | CAWSVSRTSGTSDTQYF
TRBD2 | TRBJ2-7 | TRBV5-8 | - | TGTGCCAGCAGCTTGATAGGGCTAGCGGGAGAGTACGAGCAGTACTTC | CASSLIGLAGEYEQYF
TRBD2 | TRBJ2-2 | TRBV5-4 | - | TGTGCCAGCAGCCAGACTCCGGGACTAGCGGGATCCGGGGAGCTGTTTTTT | CASSQTPGLAGSGELFF
- | TRBJ1-1 | TRBV27 | - | TGTGCCAGCAGTTTATCAGGAGGGAACACTGAAGCTTTCTTT | CASSLSGGNTEAFF
TRBD2 | TRBJ2-3 | TRBV2 | - | TGTGCCAGCAGTGAAGGGACTAGCGGGAGCGCGCAGTATTTT | CASSEGTSGSAQYF